A selection of T cell receptor beta chains follows, all from one sample in a study of CD8+ T cells in alopecia areata. Sequencing used immunoSEQ multiplex PCR; TCRdb keeps in-frame clones, though not all of them. The data show 250,000 to 300,000 clones, roughly 60% seen once. Sequenced material: CD4+ T cells sorted from blood, taken at week 24, from a patient treated with tofacitinib. These TCRs come from a human donor with alopecia areata. CDR3s include the opening cysteine and the closing phenylalanine or tryptophan. A D gene is named only where the DNA matches it firmly. Clone size is stated in some rows and not others, as once, few, many or a class when expanded.

d_call	v_call	clone_size	j_call	cdr3_aa	cdr3_nt
.	TRBV28	.	TRBJ1-6	CASSLLDRHLNSPLHF	TGTGCCAGCAGCTTACTCGACAGACATCTTAATTCACCCCTCCACTTT
.	TRBV6-5	.	TRBJ1-2	CASRNGYYGYTF	TGTGCCAGCAGGAACGGCTATTATGGCTACACCTTC
.	TRBV30	.	TRBJ2-7	CAWSGVYEQYF	TGTGCCTGGAGTGGCGTCTACGAGCAGTACTTC
TRBD1	TRBV5-4	.	TRBJ2-5	CASSQQGLQETQYF	TGTGCCAGCAGCCAACAGGGGCTACAAGAGACCCAGTACTTC
.	TRBV4-1	.	TRBJ1-6	CDSSPRESSPLHF	TGCGACAGCAGCCCCCGCGAGAGTTCACCCCTCCACTTT
.	TRBV30	.	TRBJ1-2	CAWRPGRGTVGYYGYTF	TGTGCCTGGAGGCCGGGCAGGGGAACGGTTGGGTACTATGGCTACACCTTC
.	TRBV9	.	TRBJ2-1	CASSVDGLSWEQFF	TGTGCCAGCAGCGTAGACGGGTTGAGCTGGGAGCAGTTCTTC
TRBD1	TRBV14	.	TRBJ2-7	CASSLLDRGPYEQYF	TGTGCCAGCAGCCTCTTGGACAGGGGGCCCTACGAGCAGTACTTC
TRBD1	TRBV7-8	.	TRBJ2-7	CASNRDSLQQYF	TGTGCCAGCAACCGGGACAGCCTTCAGCAGTACTTC
.	TRBV30	.	TRBJ1-1	CAWTGARAFF	TGTGCCTGGACGGGCGCGAGGGCTTTCTTT
.	TRBV6-5	.	TRBJ2-3	CASRGYTDTQYF	TGTGCCAGCAGGGGGTACACAGATACGCAGTATTTT
.	TRBV7-9	.	TRBJ2-7	CASSLGGADEQYF	TGTGCCAGCAGCTTAGGGGGGGCCGACGAGCAGTACTTC
TRBD1	TRBV7-9	.	TRBJ1-1	CASRTDRGTEAFF	TGTGCCAGCAGAACCGACAGGGGCACTGAAGCTTTCTTT
.	TRBV6-5	few	TRBJ2-7	CASSTLYEQYF	TGTGCCAGCAGTACACTCTACGAGCAGTACTTC
.	TRBV27	.	TRBJ1-2	CASSFFGQGENYGYTF	TGTGCCAGCAGTTTTTTCGGCCAGGGCGAAAACTATGGCTACACCTTC
.	TRBV5-6	.	TRBJ2-3	CASSLIGPDTQYF	TGTGCCAGCAGCTTGATCGGCCCCGATACGCAGTATTTT
TRBD2	TRBV4-1	.	TRBJ2-2	CASSGAGMVAGGRGTRELFF	TGCGCCAGCTCCGGGGCGGGAATGGTAGCGGGGGGCCGAGGAACCCGGGAGCTGTTTTTT
.	TRBV5-1	.	TRBJ2-5	CASTANRAGETQYF	TGCGCCAGCACCGCGAACAGGGCGGGAGAGACCCAGTACTTC